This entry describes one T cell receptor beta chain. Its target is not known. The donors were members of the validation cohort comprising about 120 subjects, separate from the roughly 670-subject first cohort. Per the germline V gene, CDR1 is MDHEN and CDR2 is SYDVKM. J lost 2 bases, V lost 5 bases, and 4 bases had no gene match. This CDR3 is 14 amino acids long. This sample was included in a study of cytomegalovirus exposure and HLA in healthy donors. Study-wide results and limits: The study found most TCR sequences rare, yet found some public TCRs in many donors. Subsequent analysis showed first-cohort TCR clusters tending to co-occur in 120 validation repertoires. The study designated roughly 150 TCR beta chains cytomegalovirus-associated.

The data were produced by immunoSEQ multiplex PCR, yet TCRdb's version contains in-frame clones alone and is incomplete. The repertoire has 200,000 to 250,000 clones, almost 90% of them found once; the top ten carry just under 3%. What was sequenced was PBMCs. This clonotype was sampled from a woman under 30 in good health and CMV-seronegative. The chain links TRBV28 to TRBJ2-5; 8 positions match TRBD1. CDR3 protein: CASSPDREQETQYF. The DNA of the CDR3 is TGTGCCAGCAGTCCGGACAGGGAGCAAGAGACCCAGTACTTC.